This entry lists 4 T cell receptor beta chains sequenced from one sample in a study of cytomegalovirus exposure and HLA in healthy donors. In the PCR, 60 Vbeta and 13 Jbeta primers were used. Sequencing was performed with immunoSEQ multiplex PCR; in TCRdb, only in-frame clones are kept and a portion is missing. Altogether 200,000 to 250,000 clones are present, about 84% being singletons, with the ten largest covering 1.3%. The source material was PBMCs. The receptors originated from a human donor in good health.

The chain joins TRBV19 to TRBJ2-1; 7 nucleotides match TRBD2. CDR1 and CDR2 (germline): LNHDA, SQIVND (reference sequence). The CDR3 consists of 14 residues. V was pared by 6 bases and J by 4 bases, with 6 bases of the junction left unmatched. The CDR3 loop is CASSRAGEYNEQFF. The CDR3 nucleotides read TGTGCCAGTAGCCGGGCGGGAGAGTACAATGAGCAGTTCTTC.

Only one count was recorded for this clone. The rearrangement joins TRBV28 to TRBJ2-3, with 8 bases matching TRBD2. The germline V gene encodes CDR1 MDHEN and CDR2 SYDVKM. This CDR3 spans 20 amino acids. Losses at the gene ends were 1 base for V and 2 bases for J; bases not matched to a gene: 17. The CDR3 sequence is CASSLSGLAGPLGTTDTQYF. CDR3 DNA sequence: TGTGCCAGCAGTTTATCGGGGCTAGCGGGCCCCCTCGGCACCACAGATACGCAGTATTTT.

The chain recombines TRBV9 with TRBJ2-1; 10 nucleotides match TRBD2. With 3 bases clipped from V and 1 base from J, the junction kept 13 bases outside the gene matches. The CDR3 is 19 residues long. Germline assignment: CDR1 SGDLS and CDR2 YYNGEE. Written as DNA, the CDR3 is TGTGCCAGCAGCGCCCCTTGGTCTAGCGGGAGTTGGTCCTACAATGAGCAGTTCTTC. This gives the protein CASSAPWSSGSWSYNEQFF.

Points on this clone: Sequence at one end of the junction differs from germline and may be a read error. The gene calls are TRBV7-9 and TRBJ2-3; the D gene is possibly TRBD1 (7 bases). The CDR3 covers 16 residues. Germline V CDR1 and CDR2: SEHNR, FQNEAQ (reference sequence). CDR3 residues: CSSSFAAAGGPDTQYF. CDR3 in DNA: TGTTCCAGCAGCTTCGCGGCAGCAGGGGGGCCAGATACGCAGTATTTT.